This T cell receptor beta chain was sequenced in a study of human T cells and chemical hapten exposure. Noted time point: pre-sensitization, week 0. The treatment was: therapeutic diphenylcyclopropenone sensitization with weekly scalp DPC. The germline V and J ends were trimmed by 0 bases and 6 bases, with 9 bases remaining between them. Germline CDR1 reads KGHSH; CDR2 reads LQKENI. The CDR3 has 13 amino acids. The table lists this clonotype with a few counts. Its antigen remains unknown. Each CDR3 protein gets one entry after TCRdb re-called the RACE reads with MiXCR. This table has about 120,000 distinct CDR3 sequences, roughly 13% appearing once. Overall study results and limits: Expanded TCR counts at PT1 went up together with patch test score, a positive correlation.

This chain links TRBV18 with TRBJ2-7; no firm D call. Sequences were derived from whole blood, sampled in connection with sensitization to the hapten diphenylcyclopropenone (DPC). This sequence originates from a woman under 30 with alopecia areata. Some clones in this sample may be carry-over from other donors' samples. The CDR3 DNA is TGTGCCAGCTCACCACCATCCGGGTTCGAGCAGTACTTC. Its translation is CASSPPSGFEQYF.